This entry features one TCR beta chain sequence. Germline assignment: CDR1 SQVTM and CDR2 ANQGSEA. The CDR3 covers 15 residues. Trimming removed 6 bases from V and 6 bases from J, with 20 bases in between. Under the authors' procedure: Reference gene primers were amplified, and this amplification served to estimate nucleated cell counts. Assay used: immunoSEQ multiplex PCR; TCRdb lists only in-frame clones, some missing. V, J and clone size are taken as reported in that table, and D and trimming were inferred from the DNA itself. The sample holds 400,000 to 500,000 clones; roughly 84% are singletons and the top ten take 1.2% to 1.5%. This specimen belongs to a study of blood T cell repertoires in COVID-19.

The specimen sequenced was PBMCs or T cells enriched from blood (not recorded which). The sequence derives from a woman aged 18-29 years who had been exposed to COVID-19. The chain has TRBV29-1 and TRBJ2-2; D not certain. In DNA, the CDR3 is TGCAGCGTGAATCCCATACTCGGTTCCTCCGGGGAGCTGTTTTTT. This gives the protein CSVNPILGSSGELFF.